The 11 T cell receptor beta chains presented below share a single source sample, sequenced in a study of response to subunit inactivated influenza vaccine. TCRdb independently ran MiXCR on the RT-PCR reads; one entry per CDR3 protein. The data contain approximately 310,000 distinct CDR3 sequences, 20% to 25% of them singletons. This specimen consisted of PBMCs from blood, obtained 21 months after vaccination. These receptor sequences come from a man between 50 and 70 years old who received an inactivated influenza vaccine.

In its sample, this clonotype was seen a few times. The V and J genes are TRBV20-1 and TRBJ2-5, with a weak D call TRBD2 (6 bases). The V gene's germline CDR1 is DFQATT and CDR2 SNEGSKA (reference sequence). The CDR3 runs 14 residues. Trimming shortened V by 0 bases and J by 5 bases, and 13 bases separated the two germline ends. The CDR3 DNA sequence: TGCAGTGCTAGAGAATTTGCTAGCGACGAGACCCAGTACTTC. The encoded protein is CSAREFASDETQYF.

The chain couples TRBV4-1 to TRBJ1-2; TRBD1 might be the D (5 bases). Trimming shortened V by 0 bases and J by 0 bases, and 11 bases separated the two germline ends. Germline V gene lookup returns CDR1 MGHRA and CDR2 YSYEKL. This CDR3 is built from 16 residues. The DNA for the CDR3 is TGCGCCAGCAGCCAAGATTCAAGGGGAACTAACTATGGCTACACCTTC. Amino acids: CASSQDSRGTNYGYTF.

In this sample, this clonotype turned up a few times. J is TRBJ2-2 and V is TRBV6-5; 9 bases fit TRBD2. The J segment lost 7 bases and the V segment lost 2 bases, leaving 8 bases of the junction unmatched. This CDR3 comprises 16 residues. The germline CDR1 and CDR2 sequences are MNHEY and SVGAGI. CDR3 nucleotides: TGTGCCAGCAGTTACGCCCCTAGCGGGGACGGCGGGGAGCTGTTTTTT. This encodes CASSYAPSGDGGELFF.

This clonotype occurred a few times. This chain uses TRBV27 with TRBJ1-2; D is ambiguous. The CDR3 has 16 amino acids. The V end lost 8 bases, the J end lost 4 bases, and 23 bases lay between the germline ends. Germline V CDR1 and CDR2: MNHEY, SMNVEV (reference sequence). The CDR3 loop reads CASRLAGREPGYGYTF. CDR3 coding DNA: TGTGCCAGCCGGTTGGCAGGCCGTGAGCCTGGCTATGGCTACACCTTC.

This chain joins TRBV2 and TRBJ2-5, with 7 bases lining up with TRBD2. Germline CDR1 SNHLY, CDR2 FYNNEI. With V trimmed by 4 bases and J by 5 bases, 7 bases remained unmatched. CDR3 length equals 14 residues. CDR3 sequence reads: CASSVLTSWETQYF. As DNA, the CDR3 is TGTGCCAGCAGTGTATTGACTAGCTGGGAGACCCAGTACTTC.

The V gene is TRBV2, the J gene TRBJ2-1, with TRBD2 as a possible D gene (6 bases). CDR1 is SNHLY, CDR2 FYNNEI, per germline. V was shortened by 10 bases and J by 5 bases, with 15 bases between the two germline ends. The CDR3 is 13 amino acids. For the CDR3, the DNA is TGTGCCATCGGGACTTTCCACAACAATGAGCAGTTCTTC. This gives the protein CAIGTFHNNEQFF.

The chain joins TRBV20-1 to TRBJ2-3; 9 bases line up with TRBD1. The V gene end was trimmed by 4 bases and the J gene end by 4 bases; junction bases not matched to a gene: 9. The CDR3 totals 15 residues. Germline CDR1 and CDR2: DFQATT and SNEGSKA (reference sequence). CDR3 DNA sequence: TGCAGTGCTATAGACTCGGGGACAGGGTCAGATACGCAGTATTTT. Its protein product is CSAIDSGTGSDTQYF.

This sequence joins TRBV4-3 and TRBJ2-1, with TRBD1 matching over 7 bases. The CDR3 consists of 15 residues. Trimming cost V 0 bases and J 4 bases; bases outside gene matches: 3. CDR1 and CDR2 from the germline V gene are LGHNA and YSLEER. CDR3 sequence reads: CASSQEHRGYNEQFF. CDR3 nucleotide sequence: TGCGCCAGCAGCCAAGAACACAGGGGATACAATGAGCAGTTCTTC.

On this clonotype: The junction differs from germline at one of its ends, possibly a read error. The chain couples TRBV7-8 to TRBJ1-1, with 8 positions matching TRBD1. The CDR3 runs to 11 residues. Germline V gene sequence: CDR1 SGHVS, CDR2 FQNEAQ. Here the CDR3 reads CASSLGQGKRF. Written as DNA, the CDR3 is TGTGCCAGCAGCTTAGGACAGGGGAAAAGGTTT.

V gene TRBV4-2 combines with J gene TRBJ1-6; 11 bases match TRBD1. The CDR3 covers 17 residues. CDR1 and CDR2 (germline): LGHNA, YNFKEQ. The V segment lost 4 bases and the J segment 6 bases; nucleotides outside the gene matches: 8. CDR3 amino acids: CASSLRGTGGLNSPLHF. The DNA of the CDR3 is TGTGCCAGCAGCCTACGGGGGACAGGGGGTCTTAATTCACCCCTCCACTTT.

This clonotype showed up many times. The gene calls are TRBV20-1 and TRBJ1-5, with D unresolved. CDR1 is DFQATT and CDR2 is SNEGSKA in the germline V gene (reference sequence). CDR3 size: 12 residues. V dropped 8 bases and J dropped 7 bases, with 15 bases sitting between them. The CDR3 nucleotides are TGCAGTTCGGACCCCTTAGGGCAGCCCCAGCATTTT. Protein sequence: CSSDPLGQPQHF.